These 13 T cell receptor beta chains came from one sample sequenced in a study of shared clonotypes between healthy human individuals. Libraries were prepared by immunoSEQ multiplex PCR; TCRdb keeps only in-frame clonotypes and omits some of them. The sample records roughly 2 million clones, approximately 95% being singletons. Sequenced input: naive CD4+ T cells sorted from blood. The subset is: CD45RA+ positively selected. The receptors were sampled from a man between 18 and 35 years old in good health.

V usage is TRBV5-1 and J usage is TRBJ2-7; D not resolved. The length of the CDR3 is 10 residues. Trimming took 7 bases from V and 1 from J, leaving 3 bases between them. Germline-derived CDR1 and CDR2 are SGHRS and YFSETQ. In DNA form, the CDR3 reads TGCGCCAGCGGGTCCTACGAGCAGTACTTC. Its protein product is CASGSYEQYF.

V usage is TRBV10-3 and J usage is TRBJ2-3, with 9 bases aligning to TRBD2. Trimming removed 2 bases from V and 2 bases from J; junction bases left unmatched: 2. CDR3 length: 15 residues. CDR1 and CDR2 from the germline V gene are ENHRY and SYGVKD. CDR3 in DNA: TGTGCCATCAGTGAGGGCGGGGGGGCCACAGATACGCAGTATTTT. Its translation is CAISEGGGATDTQYF.

The chain employs TRBV2 and TRBJ2-7; 7 nucleotides match TRBD1. From germline, CDR1 is SNHLY and CDR2 FYNNEI. This CDR3 has 16 amino acids. With V trimmed by 6 bases and J by 6 bases, 17 bases remained unmatched. CDR3 sequence reads: CASRGALRDSLSEQYF. DNA of the CDR3: TGTGCCAGCAGGGGGGCCCTCCGGGACAGCCTCTCCGAGCAGTACTTC.

The chain joins TRBV7-9 to TRBJ2-7; possibly TRBD1 for D (6 bases). CDR3 length: 14 residues. CDR1 is SEHNR and CDR2 is FQNEAQ in the germline V gene (reference sequence). The V end lost 1 base, the J end lost 2 bases, and 9 bases lay between the germline ends. The CDR3 nucleotides read TGTGCCAGCAGCTTAGGCGCAGGGGCCTACGAGCAGTACTTC. It is translated as CASSLGAGAYEQYF.

The rearrangement uses TRBV11-2 and TRBJ2-3; TRBD2 is a possible D gene (6 bases). The length of the CDR3 is 17 residues. Per the germline V gene, CDR1 is SGHAT and CDR2 is FQNNGV. V shed 3 bases and J shed 5 bases, with 21 bases lying between them. The CDR3 DNA reads as TGTGCCAGCAGCTTTAGAGGTAGCGGCTCCTCAGGAGATACGCAGTATTTT. This sequence encodes CASSFRGSGSSGDTQYF.

This chain's CDR3 is CASSQGRGGEAFF. The CDR3 nucleotides read TGTGCCAGCTCACAAGGACGGGGTGGGGAAGCTTTCTTT. V gene TRBV18 combines with J gene TRBJ1-1; D call uncertain. The length of the CDR3 is 13 residues. V was clipped by 4 bases and J by 8 bases, with 14 bases between them. CDR1 is KGHSH and CDR2 is LQKENI in the germline V gene. The full variable domain, its missing parts supplied by reference TRBV18 and TRBJ1-1, is NAGVMQNPRHLVRRRGQEARLRCSPMKGHSHVYWYRQLPEEGLKFMVYLQKENIIDESGMPKERFSAEFPKEGPSILRIQQVVRGDSAAYFCASSQGRGGEAFFGQGTRLTVV.

This clone was detected only once. The rearrangement uses TRBV18 and TRBJ1-4; a possible D gene is TRBD1 (5 bases). Trimming removed 1 base at V and 5 bases at J, with 17 bases between. Looked up from germline, CDR1 is KGHSH and CDR2 is LQKENI. This CDR3 is 17 amino acids long. The CDR3 protein is CASSPLRSQGGNEKLFF. Here the CDR3 DNA reads TGTGCCAGCTCACCACTCCGTTCGCAGGGCGGAAATGAAAAACTGTTTTTT.

The chain uses TRBV6-5 and TRBJ2-7; 9 positions agree with TRBD1. The germline gives CDR1 MNHEY, CDR2 SVGAGI. The CDR3 has 15 residues. The V gene end was trimmed by 6 bases and the J gene end by 2 bases; junction bases not matched to a gene: 8. In DNA form, the CDR3 reads TGTGCCAGCAGCCCCGGGACAGGGATAGCCTACGAGCAGTACTTC. It yields the protein CASSPGTGIAYEQYF.

Only one count was recorded for this clone. The chain recombines TRBV6-1 with TRBJ1-4; D gene ambiguous. Per the germline V gene, CDR1 is MNHNS and CDR2 is SASEGT. This CDR3 is built from 15 residues. Trimming cost V 4 bases and J 8 bases, with 17 bases left between them. The CDR3 protein is CASSAGLGDREKLFF. Here the CDR3 DNA reads TGTGCCAGCAGTGCGGGCCTCGGAGATAGGGAAAAACTGTTTTTT.

The J gene is TRBJ2-1, the V gene TRBV30, with D possibly being TRBD2 (5 bases). V was trimmed by 0 bases and J by 1 base, leaving 13 bases between them. The CDR3 has 16 amino acids. CDR1 GTSNPN and CDR2 SVGIG come from the germline V gene (reference sequence). The CDR3 region is CAWSVGRTGSYNEQFF. DNA of the CDR3: TGTGCCTGGAGTGTAGGTAGGACGGGGTCCTACAATGAGCAGTTCTTC.

The V call is TRBV10-3, the J call TRBJ1-1; the D gene is possibly TRBD1 (6 bases). The CDR3 runs to 14 residues. The germline V gene has CDR1 ENHRY and CDR2 SYGVKD. The V end was cut by 10 bases, the J end by 0 bases, with 15 bases between. The CDR3 sequence: CATRQDLMNTEAFF. The CDR3 nucleotides are TGTGCCACCCGACAGGACCTCATGAACACTGAAGCTTTCTTT.

The chain recombines TRBV5-1 with TRBJ2-3, with D perhaps matching TRBD2 (6 bases). The CDR3 consists of 16 residues. From germline, CDR1 is SGHRS and CDR2 YFSETQ. Deletions cut 9 bases from V and 3 bases from J, with 23 bases between. The DNA of the CDR3 is TGCGCCACCTCGTTGGGCGGGGATCCCTTGACAGATACGCAGTATTTT. This encodes CATSLGGDPLTDTQYF.

This chain joins TRBV5-1 and TRBJ1-6; no reliable D call. Germline CDR1 and CDR2: SGHRS and YFSETQ. Trimming shortened V by 4 bases and J by 0 bases, and 8 bases separated the two germline ends. CDR3 length: 15 residues. The CDR3 DNA reads as TGCGCCAGCAGCCCCTCCAACTCCTATAATTCACCCCTCCACTTT. It specifies CASSPSNSYNSPLHF.